The rows below give T cell receptor beta chains drawn from one sample of a study of tumor-infiltrating lymphocytes in primary liver carcinoma. TCRdb used MiXCR to reprocess the multiplex PCR reads, holding one entry per CDR3 protein. The sample records tens of thousands of distinct CDR3 sequences, around 75% being singletons. Sequenced: liver tumor tissue from sampling region 4. The receptors shown here come from a woman aged 55-70 years with primary liver carcinoma and hepatitis B virus infection. CDR3s include the opening cysteine and the closing phenylalanine or tryptophan. Each record gives: V gene, J gene, D gene, clone size, CDR3 protein, CDR3 DNA. D genes are given only for firm matches. Clone size is stated in some rows and not others, as once, few, many or a class when expanded.

TRBV6-5	TRBJ1-2	.	.	CASSSNRIPNYGYTF	TGTGCCAGCAGTTCCAACAGGATTCCTAACTATGGTTACACCTTC
TRBV7-9	TRBJ2-4	.	many	CASSPGLAAKNIQYF	TGTGCCAGCAGCCCGGGGCTAGCGGCCAAAAACATTCAGTACTTC
TRBV6-5	TRBJ2-5	TRBD1	once	CPSSHDTGGEETQYF	TGTCCCAGCAGTCATGATACAGGGGGCGAGGAGACCCAATACTTC
TRBV6-6	TRBJ1-2	TRBD1	.	CACSQTGGNTF	TGCGCCTGCAGTCAGACAGGGGGTAACACCTTC
TRBV11-2	TRBJ1-4	TRBD1	.	CASSSTGSTRATNEELSF	TGTGCCAGCAGCTCGACAGGGAGCACTCGAGCAACTAATGAGGAACTGTCTTTT
TRBV20-1	TRBJ2-3	.	.	CSASDSGRSSTDTQYF	TGCAGTGCTAGTGATTCTGGGCGGTCTAGCACAGATACGCAGTATTTT
TRBV6-5	TRBJ2-5	.	.	CASSYIGARRETQYF	TGTGCTAGCAGTTACATTGGTGCAAGAAGAGAGACCCAGTACTTC
TRBV12-3/TRBV12-4	TRBJ2-2	.	.	CASSLPPDSTGVLLF	TGTGCCAGCAGTCTCCCCCCGGACAGTACCGGGGTGCTGTTATTT
TRBV28	TRBJ1-3	.	.	CPSIPSSGNTIYF	TGTCCCAGCATTCCCAGCTCTGGAAACACCATATATTTT
TRBV11-2	TRBJ1-2	TRBD1	.	CASSLDRGFYGYTF	TGTGCCAGCAGCCTAGACAGGGGATTCTATGGCTACACGTTC
TRBV6-5	TRBJ2-1	.	many	CASRGGASYNEQFF	TGTGCCAGTCGAGGGGGGGCGTCCTACAATGAGCAGTTCTTC
TRBV21-1	TRBJ2-3	.	.	CASREGLLAGGGGGTDTQYF	TGTGCCAGCAGGGAAGGCCTACTAGCGGGAGGTGGGGGTGGCACAGATACGCAGTATTTT
TRBV11-2	TRBJ2-1	.	.	CASSLGGVGQRFF	TGTGCCAGCAGCTTAGGGGGAGTGGGGCAGCGGTTCTTC
TRBV11-2	TRBJ1-1	.	large	CASSSKQAEAFF	TGTGCCAGCAGCTCTAAACAGGCTGAAGCTTTCTTT
TRBV6-4	TRBJ2-1	.	many	CASSDLAGANEQFF	TGTGCCAGCAGTGACTTGGCGGGGGCCAATGAGCAGTTCTTC
TRBV29-1	TRBJ1-5	TRBD1	many	CSVGDRGDQPQHF	TGCAGCGTGGGGGACAGGGGAGATCAGCCCCAGCATTTT
TRBV11-3	TRBJ2-1	.	few	CASSIEGRVFDEQIF	TGCGCCAGCAGCATAGAGGGCAGGGTTTTCGATGAGCAGATCTTC
TRBV6-1	TRBJ2-3	TRBD1	.	CAAAPTGAMTDTQYF	TGCGCCGCAGCCCCCACAGGGGCGATGACAGATACGCAGTATTTT
TRBV11-2	TRBJ2-3	TRBD1	.	CTRRRDRADTHYF	TGTACCAGGAGGAGGGACAGGGCAGATACGCACTATTTT
TRBV11-3	TRBJ2-1	TRBD2	.	CAISLIAGAQVVEQFF	TGTGCCATCAGCTTAATAGCGGGAGCGCAAGTTGTAGAGCAGTTCTTC
TRBV4-2	TRBJ2-3	TRBD1	.	CPSSQDPGQGTDTQYF	TGTCCCAGCAGCCAAGATCCGGGACAGGGCACAGATACCCAGTATTTT
TRBV15	TRBJ1-4	.	.	CATCPQLNEKLFF	TGTGCCACCTGCCCTCAGCTTAATGAAAAACTGTTTTTT